The 8 T cell receptor beta chains below were found in one sample sequenced in a study of HIV-infected children after antiretroviral therapy interruption. Regarding treatment: PENTA 11 planned treatment interruption arm or continuous ART arm. The TCR library was built from RNA with a 3' RACE protocol and unique molecular identifiers. MiXCR was run by TCRdb on the 3' RACE reads, yielding one entry per CDR3 protein. The sample shows 30,000 to 40,000 distinct CDR3 sequences, approximately 7% of them seen only once. Here the sequenced sample was CD45RA+ CD4+ T cells from PBMCs, pooled from several time points, taken from a donor given antiretroviral therapy, either interrupted or continuous. Subset specified: naive CD4+ CD45RA+ CD45RO- T cells. The receptors shown here come from a pool of human donors with HIV.

This clonotype appeared a few times. This chain uses TRBV7-2 with TRBJ1-2, with 8 nucleotides matching TRBD1. Germline V CDR1 and CDR2: SGHTA, FQGNSA. V lost 3 bases, J lost 8 bases, and 11 bases stayed unmatched. There are 15 residues in the CDR3. The CDR3 nucleotides read TGTGCCAGCAGCTTGCCAATCAGGGGGCGCGGGGGCTACACCTTC. Translation: CASSLPIRGRGGYTF.

This clonotype was recorded at least ten times. The V call is TRBV6-6, the J call TRBJ2-7; D may be TRBD1 (6 bases). This CDR3 spans 14 amino acids. V lost 7 bases to trimming and J lost 5 bases, with 18 bases between them. CDR1 and CDR2 from the germline V gene are MNHNY and SVGAGI (reference sequence). The CDR3 loop is CASKKQGISDEQYF. CDR3 DNA sequence: TGTGCCAGCAAGAAACAGGGAATTTCGGACGAGCAGTACTTC.

This clonotype was detected many times. V is TRBV12-3 or TRBV12-4 and J is TRBJ1-2, with 8 bases that match TRBD1. The junction had 5 bases not matched to a gene; V was cut back by 6 bases and J by 8 bases. The CDR3 contains 12 residues. The CDR3 DNA reads TGTGCCAGCAGGCAACAGGGGGACGGCTACACCTTC. This translates into CASRQQGDGYTF.

This clonotype was seen ten or more times. J is TRBJ1-2 and V is TRBV6-4, with 9 bases that match TRBD1. Trimming cost V 6 bases and J 2 bases; bases outside gene matches: 10. Germline CDR1 and CDR2: MRHNA and SNTAGT. This CDR3 has 16 residues. The CDR3 sequence is CASRELGQGNNYGYTF. The CDR3 DNA sequence: TGTGCCAGCAGGGAACTGGGACAGGGAAACAACTATGGCTACACCTTC.

This clonotype was seen only a few times. This chain connects TRBV12-3 or TRBV12-4 to TRBJ2-3, with TRBD1 as a possible D gene (6 bases). The CDR3 is 12 residues long. The germline V and J ends were trimmed by 7 bases and 4 bases, with 9 bases remaining between them. CDR3 nucleotide sequence: TGTGCCAGCACCAGGGGTCCAGATACGCAGTATTTT. Its translation: CASTRGPDTQYF.

This clonotype was recorded many times. The chain has TRBV5-1 and TRBJ2-1; the D gene is possibly TRBD2 (5 bases). The V and J ends lost 2 bases and 4 bases respectively, with 16 bases between them. This CDR3 comprises 16 residues. Germline-derived CDR1 and CDR2 are SGHRS and YFSETQ. CDR3: CASSLASGTMYNEQFF. The CDR3 nucleotides are TGCGCCAGCAGCTTAGCCAGCGGAACGATGTACAATGAGCAGTTCTTC.

This clonotype occurred many times. The chain has TRBV6-1 and TRBJ2-5, with a possible D match to TRBD2 (6 bases). The CDR3 is 14 residues long. The V and J ends lost 6 bases and 5 bases respectively, with 16 bases between them. CDR1 and CDR2 (germline): MNHNS, SASEGT. The CDR3 is CASRLSGGVETQYF. In DNA, the CDR3 is TGTGCCAGCAGACTTTCTGGAGGGGTGGAGACCCAGTACTTC.

This clonotype turned up a few times. The chain recombines TRBV19 with TRBJ2-1; 11 nucleotides match TRBD2. Germline values: CDR1 LNHDA, CDR2 SQIVND (reference sequence). With 4 bases clipped from V and 4 bases from J, the junction kept 6 bases outside the gene matches. The CDR3 consists of 16 residues. The CDR3 reads CASSTLSGRVYNEQFF. As DNA, the CDR3 is TGTGCCAGTAGTACCCTTAGCGGGAGGGTTTACAATGAGCAGTTCTTC.